This entry lists 6 T cell receptor beta chains sequenced from one sample in a study of early T cells in non-severe SARS-CoV-2 infection. TCRdb reprocessed the 5' RACE reads via MiXCR and lists one record per CDR3 protein. The repertoire holds tens of thousands of distinct CDR3 sequences, with about 9.9% as singletons. Sequenced: whole blood. Every receptor here comes from an adult who was a healthcare worker with PCR-confirmed SARS-CoV-2 infection or an uninfected control (not recorded which).

As for this clonotype: One junction end disagrees with the germline gene, perhaps due to a read error. The chain carries TRBV5-1 and TRBJ1-4, with 11 bases matching TRBD1. The CDR3 length is 17 residues. Looked up from germline, CDR1 is SGHRS and CDR2 is YFSETQ. CDR3 bases: TGCGCCAGCAGCGCCCCGGGACAGGGGGGCGGGCATGAAAAACCGTTTTTT. Translation: CASSAPGQGGGHEKPFF.

In its sample, this clonotype was seen many times. The chain joins TRBV30 to TRBJ2-3, with TRBD2 as a possible D gene (5 bases). The ends were cut back, 0 bases at V and 6 bases at J, with 10 bases in the middle. Germline V gene sequence: CDR1 GTSNPN, CDR2 SVGIG (reference sequence). This CDR3 has 13 residues. The CDR3 region is CAWSVGTRDTQYF. The CDR3 region has the DNA TGTGCCTGGAGTGTCGGTACTAGGGATACGCAGTATTTT.

This clonotype was detected ten times or more. V usage is TRBV7-2 and J usage is TRBJ2-7, with 8 nucleotides matching TRBD2. V trimming: 5 bases; J trimming: 1 base; junction bases outside the gene matches: 13. There are 17 residues in the CDR3. Per the germline V gene, CDR1 is SGHTA and CDR2 is FQGNSA. The CDR3 is CASSPQPAGLASYEQYF. CDR3 nucleotide sequence: TGTGCCAGCAGCCCACAGCCAGCAGGACTAGCTTCCTACGAGCAGTACTTC.

Note on this clonotype: A much more abundant neighbour one base away suggests this may be a read error. The rearrangement links TRBV6-5 to TRBJ2-4, with D perhaps matching TRBD1 (5 bases). This CDR3 contains 14 residues. The V gene's germline CDR1 is MNHEY and CDR2 SVGAGI. This CDR3 reads CVSKTELAKNIQYF. The DNA for the CDR3 is TGTGTCAGCAAGACAGAACTAGCCAAAAACATTCAGTACTTC.

The chain recombines TRBV5-4 with TRBJ2-5; 7 nucleotides align to TRBD1. This CDR3 contains 15 residues. Germline values: CDR1 SGHNT, CDR2 YYREEE (reference sequence). V lost 6 bases to trimming and J lost 5 bases; unmatched junction nucleotides: 13. The CDR3 here is CASKKGDRPLETQYF. The CDR3 coding sequence is TGTGCCAGCAAAAAAGGGGACAGACCTTTGGAGACCCAGTACTTC.

This clonotype was picked up a small number of times. The chain links TRBV6-2 or TRBV6-3 to TRBJ2-1; a weak D match, TRBD2 (5 bases). The CDR3 has 15 amino acids. Germline V CDR1 and CDR2: MNHEY, SVGEGT. V was shortened by 4 bases and J by 4 bases, with 14 bases between the two germline ends. CDR3 sequence (DNA): TGTGCCAGCAGTTCGATAGACTATAAATACAATGAGCAGTTCTTC. As protein: CASSSIDYKYNEQFF.